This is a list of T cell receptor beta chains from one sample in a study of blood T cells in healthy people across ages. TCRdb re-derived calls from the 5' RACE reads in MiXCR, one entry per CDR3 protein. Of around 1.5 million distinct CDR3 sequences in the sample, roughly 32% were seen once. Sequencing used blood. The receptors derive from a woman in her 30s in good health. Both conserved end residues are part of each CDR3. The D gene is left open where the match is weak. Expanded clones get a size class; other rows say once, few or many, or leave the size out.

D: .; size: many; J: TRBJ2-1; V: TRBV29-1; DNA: TGCAGCGTTGGTTACGGGGATGGCTATGAGCAGTTCTTC; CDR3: CSVGYGDGYEQFF
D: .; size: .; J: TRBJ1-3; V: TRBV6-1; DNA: TGTGCCAGCAGTGAAGTTGCCACCCGGATCGGAAACACCATATATTTT; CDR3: CASSEVATRIGNTIYF
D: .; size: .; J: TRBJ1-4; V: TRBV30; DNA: TGTGCCTGGAGTGTAATGGGCTTTAATGAAAAACTGTTTTTT; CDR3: CAWSVMGFNEKLFF
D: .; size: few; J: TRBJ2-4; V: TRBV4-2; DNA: TGTGCCAGCAGCCAACGACAGCGGGGCGGGGGCCAAAACATTCAGTACTTC; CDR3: CASSQRQRGGGQNIQYF
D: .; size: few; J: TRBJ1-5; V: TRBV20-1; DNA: TGCAGTGCTCCTTCTCCGGTCGGTCAGCCCCAGCATTTT; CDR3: CSAPSPVGQPQHF
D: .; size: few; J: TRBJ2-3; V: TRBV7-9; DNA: TGTGCCAGCAGCTCATCAGGTAGCGGCACAGATACGCAGTATTTT; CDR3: CASSSSGSGTDTQYF
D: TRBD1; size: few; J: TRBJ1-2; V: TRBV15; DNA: TGTGCCACCAGCAGGCTACCGGGACAGGGGTTGTCTGGCTATGGCTACACCTTC; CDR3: CATSRLPGQGLSGYGYTF
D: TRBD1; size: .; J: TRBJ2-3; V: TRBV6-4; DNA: TGTGCCAGCAGTCCCGGGACAGGGCAGGCAGATACGCAGTATTTT; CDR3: CASSPGTGQADTQYF
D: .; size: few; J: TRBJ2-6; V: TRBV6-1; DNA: TGTGCCATCCAACCGGGGGACCTTGGGGCCAACGTCCTGACTTTC; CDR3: CAIQPGDLGANVLTF
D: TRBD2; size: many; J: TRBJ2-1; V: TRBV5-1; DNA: TGCGCCAGCAGCTACCTAGCGGGGGGCCCTAATGAGCAGTTCTTC; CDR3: CASSYLAGGPNEQFF
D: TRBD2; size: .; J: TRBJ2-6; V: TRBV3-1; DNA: TGTGCCGGCAGCCCAGGACTAGCGGGGTTGGGGGCCAACGTCCTGACTTTC; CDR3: CAGSPGLAGLGANVLTF
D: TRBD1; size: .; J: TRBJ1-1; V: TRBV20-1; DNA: TGCAGTGCTATCGACCCAGGGGGGGTAGGCACTGAAGCTTTCTTT; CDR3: CSAIDPGGVGTEAFF
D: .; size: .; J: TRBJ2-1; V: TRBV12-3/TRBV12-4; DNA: TGTGCCAGCAGTTTAGCAGGGGGTCGTGGGCGTTGGAATGAGCAGTTCTTC; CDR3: CASSLAGGRGRWNEQFF
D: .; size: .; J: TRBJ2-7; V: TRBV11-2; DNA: TGTGCCAGCAGCTTAGTAGGCGGGGAGTCCTACGAGCAGTACTTC; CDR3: CASSLVGGESYEQYF
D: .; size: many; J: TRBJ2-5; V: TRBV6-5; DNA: TGTGCCAGCACCCACTCCGGGGGAGGCGAGACCCAGTACTTC; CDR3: CASTHSGGGETQYF
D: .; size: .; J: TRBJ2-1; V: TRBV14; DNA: TGTGCCAGCAGCCCCCCCTCAGTTACGATTTACGGGGACAATGAGCAGTTCTTC; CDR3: CASSPPSVTIYGDNEQFF